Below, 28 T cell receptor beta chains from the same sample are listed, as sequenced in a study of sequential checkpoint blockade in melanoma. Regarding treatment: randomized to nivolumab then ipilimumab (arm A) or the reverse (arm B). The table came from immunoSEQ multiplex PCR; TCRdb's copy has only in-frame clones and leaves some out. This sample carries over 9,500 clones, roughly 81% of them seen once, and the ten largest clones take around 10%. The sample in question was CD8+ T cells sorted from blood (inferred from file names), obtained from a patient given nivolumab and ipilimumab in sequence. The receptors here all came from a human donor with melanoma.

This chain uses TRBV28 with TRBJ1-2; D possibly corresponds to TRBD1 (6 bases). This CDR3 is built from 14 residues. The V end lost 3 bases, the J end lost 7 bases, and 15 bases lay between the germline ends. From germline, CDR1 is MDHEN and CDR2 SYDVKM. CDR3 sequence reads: CASSFPRGGSGYTF. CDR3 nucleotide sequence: TGTGCCAGCAGTTTTCCCAGGGGAGGGAGTGGCTACACCTTC.

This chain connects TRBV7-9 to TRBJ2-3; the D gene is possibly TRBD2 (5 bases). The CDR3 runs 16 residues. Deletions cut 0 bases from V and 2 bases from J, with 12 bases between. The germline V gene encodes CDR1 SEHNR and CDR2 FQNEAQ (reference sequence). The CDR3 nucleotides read TGTGCCAGCAGCTTAGCGCAAGCGGCATTCACAGATACGCAGTATTTT. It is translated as CASSLAQAAFTDTQYF.

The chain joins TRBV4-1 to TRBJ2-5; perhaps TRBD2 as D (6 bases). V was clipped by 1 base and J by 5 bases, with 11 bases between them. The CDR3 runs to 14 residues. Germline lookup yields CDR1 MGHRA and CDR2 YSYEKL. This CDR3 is CASSQVGGKETQYF. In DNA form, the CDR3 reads TGCGCCAGCAGCCAAGTAGGCGGGAAGGAGACCCAGTACTTC.

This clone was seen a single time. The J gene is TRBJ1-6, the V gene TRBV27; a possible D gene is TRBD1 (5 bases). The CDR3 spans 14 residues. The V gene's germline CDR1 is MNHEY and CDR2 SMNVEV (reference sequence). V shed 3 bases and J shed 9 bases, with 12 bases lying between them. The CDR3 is CASSLGQGGSPLHF. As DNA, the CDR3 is TGTGCCAGCAGTTTGGGGCAAGGCGGTTCACCCCTCCACTTT.

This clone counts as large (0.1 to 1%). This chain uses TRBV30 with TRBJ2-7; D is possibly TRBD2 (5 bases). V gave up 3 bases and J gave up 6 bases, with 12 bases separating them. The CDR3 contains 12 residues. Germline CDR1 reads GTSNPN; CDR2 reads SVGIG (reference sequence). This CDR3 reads CAWSLDAGEQYF. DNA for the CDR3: TGTGCCTGGAGCCTCGATGCGGGCGAGCAGTACTTC.

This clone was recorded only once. Here the CDR3 DNA reads TGTGCCAGCAGTGAAGGCACTACCCACGAGCAGTACTTC. Its translation is CASSEGTTHEQYF. V is TRBV6-1 and J is TRBJ2-7; D not certain. Germline loops: CDR1 MNHNS, CDR2 SASEGT. The CDR3 length is 13 residues. V lost 1 base and J 5 bases, leaving 9 bases between the germline ends.

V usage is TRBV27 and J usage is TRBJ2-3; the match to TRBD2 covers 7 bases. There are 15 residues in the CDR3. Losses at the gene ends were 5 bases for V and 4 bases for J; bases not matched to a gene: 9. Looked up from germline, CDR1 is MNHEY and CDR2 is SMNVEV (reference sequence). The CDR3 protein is CASSTGLMVADTQYF. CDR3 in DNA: TGTGCCAGCAGTACGGGACTAATGGTTGCAGATACGCAGTATTTT.

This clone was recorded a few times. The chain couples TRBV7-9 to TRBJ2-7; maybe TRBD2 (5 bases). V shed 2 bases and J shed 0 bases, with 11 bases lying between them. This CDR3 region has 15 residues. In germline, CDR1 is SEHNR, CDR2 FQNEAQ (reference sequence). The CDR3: CASSLSSGLSYEQYF. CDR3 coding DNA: TGTGCCAGCAGCTTAAGTTCAGGACTCTCCTACGAGCAGTACTTC. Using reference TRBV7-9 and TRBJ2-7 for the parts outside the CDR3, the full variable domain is DTGVSQNPRHKITKRGQNVTFRCDPISEHNRLYWYRQTLGQGPEFLTYFQNEAQLEKSRLLSDRFSAERPKGSFSTLEIQRTEQGDSAMYLCASSLSSGLSYEQYFGPGTRLTVT.

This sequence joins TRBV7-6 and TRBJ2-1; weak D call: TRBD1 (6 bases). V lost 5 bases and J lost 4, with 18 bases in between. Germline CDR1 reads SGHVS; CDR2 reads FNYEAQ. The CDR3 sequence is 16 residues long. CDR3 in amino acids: CASSPRRQGWYNEQFF. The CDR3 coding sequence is TGTGCCAGCAGCCCCCGGCGGCAGGGGTGGTACAATGAGCAGTTCTTC.

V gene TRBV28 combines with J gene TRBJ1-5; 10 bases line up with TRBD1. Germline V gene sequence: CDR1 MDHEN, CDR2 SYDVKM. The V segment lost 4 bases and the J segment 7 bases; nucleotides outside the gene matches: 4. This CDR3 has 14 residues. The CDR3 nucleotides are TGTGCCAGCAGTTGGGACAGGGGCACCCAGCCCCAGCATTTT. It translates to CASSWDRGTQPQHF.

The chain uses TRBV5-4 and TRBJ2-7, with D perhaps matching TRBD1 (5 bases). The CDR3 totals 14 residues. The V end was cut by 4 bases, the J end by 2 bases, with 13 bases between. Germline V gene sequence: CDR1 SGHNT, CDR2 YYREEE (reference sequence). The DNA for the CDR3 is TGTGCCAGCAGCCTTCAGGACACTCCCTACGAGCAGTACTTC. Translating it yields CASSLQDTPYEQYF.

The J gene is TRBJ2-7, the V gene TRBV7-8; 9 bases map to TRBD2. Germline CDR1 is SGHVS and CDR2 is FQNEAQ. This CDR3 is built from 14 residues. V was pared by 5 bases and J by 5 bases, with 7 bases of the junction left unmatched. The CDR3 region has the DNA TGTGCCAGCAGCCAACCGGGACTAGCAGACGAGCAGTACTTC. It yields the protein CASSQPGLADEQYF.

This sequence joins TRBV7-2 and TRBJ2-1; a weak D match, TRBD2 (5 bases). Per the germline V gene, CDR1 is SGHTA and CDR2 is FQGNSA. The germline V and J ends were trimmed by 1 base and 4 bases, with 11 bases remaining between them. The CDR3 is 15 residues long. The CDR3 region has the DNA TGTGCCAGCAGCTTAGGGGCGGGCCGATACAATGAGCAGTTCTTC. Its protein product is CASSLGAGRYNEQFF. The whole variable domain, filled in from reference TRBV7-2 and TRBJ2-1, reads GAGVSQSPSNKVTEKGKDVELRCDPISGHTALYWYRQSLGQGLEFLIYFQGNSAPDKSGLPSDRFSAERTGGSVSTLTIQRTQQEDSAVYLCASSLGAGRYNEQFFGPGTRLTVL.

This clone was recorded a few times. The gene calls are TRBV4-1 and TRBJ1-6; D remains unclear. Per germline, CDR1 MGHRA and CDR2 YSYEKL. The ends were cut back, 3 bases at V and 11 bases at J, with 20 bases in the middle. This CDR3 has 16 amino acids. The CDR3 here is CASSQTLRDPPTPLHF. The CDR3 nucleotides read TGCGCCAGCAGCCAGACCTTACGGGATCCCCCAACACCCCTCCACTTT.

CDR3 sequence (DNA): TGTGCCAGCAGCTTACTTGGGACTCGATACAATGAGCAGTTCTTC. This encodes CASSLLGTRYNEQFF. The chain couples TRBV7-3 to TRBJ2-1, with TRBD2 as a possible D gene (6 bases). CDR1 SGHTA and CDR2 FQGTGA come from the germline V gene. This CDR3 contains 15 residues. The germline V and J ends were trimmed by 2 bases and 4 bases, with 12 bases remaining between them. The full variable domain, in which reference TRBV7-3 and TRBJ2-1 provide the parts outside the CDR3, is GAGVSQTPSNKVTEKGKYVELRCDPISGHTALYWYRQSLGQGPEFLIYFQGTGAADDSGLPNDRFFAVRPEGSVSTLKIQRTERGDSAVYLCASSLLGTRYNEQFFGPGTRLTVL.

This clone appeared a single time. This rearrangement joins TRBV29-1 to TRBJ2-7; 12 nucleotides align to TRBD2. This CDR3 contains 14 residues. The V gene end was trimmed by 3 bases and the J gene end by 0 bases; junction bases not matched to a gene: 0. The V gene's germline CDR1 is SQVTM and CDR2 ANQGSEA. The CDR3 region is CSVETSGGSYEQYF. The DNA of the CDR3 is TGCAGCGTTGAGACTAGCGGGGGCTCCTACGAGCAGTACTTC.

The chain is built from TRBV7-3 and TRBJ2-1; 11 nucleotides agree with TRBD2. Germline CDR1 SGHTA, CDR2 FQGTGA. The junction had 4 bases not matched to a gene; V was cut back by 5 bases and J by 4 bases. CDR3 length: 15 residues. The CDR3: CASSRTSGRYNEQFF. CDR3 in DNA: TGTGCCAGCAGCCGCACTAGCGGGAGATACAATGAGCAGTTCTTC.

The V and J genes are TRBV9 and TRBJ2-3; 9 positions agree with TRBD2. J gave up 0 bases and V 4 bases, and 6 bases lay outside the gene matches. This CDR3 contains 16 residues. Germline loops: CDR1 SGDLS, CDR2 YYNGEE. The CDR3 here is CASSPSTSGSTDTQYF. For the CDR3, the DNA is TGTGCCAGCAGCCCTTCGACTAGCGGTAGCACAGATACGCAGTATTTT.

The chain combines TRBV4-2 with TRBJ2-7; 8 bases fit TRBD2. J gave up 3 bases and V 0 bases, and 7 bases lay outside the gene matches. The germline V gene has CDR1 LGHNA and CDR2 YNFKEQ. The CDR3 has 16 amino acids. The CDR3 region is CASSQEERGFFYEQYF. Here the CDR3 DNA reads TGTGCCAGCAGCCAAGAGGAGCGGGGGTTTTTCTACGAGCAGTACTTC.

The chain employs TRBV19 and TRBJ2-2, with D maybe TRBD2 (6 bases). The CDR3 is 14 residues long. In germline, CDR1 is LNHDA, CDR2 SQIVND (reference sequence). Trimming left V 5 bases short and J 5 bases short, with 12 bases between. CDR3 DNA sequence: TGTGCCAGTAGTCCGGACTACTCAACCGGGGAGCTGTTTTTT. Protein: CASSPDYSTGELFF.

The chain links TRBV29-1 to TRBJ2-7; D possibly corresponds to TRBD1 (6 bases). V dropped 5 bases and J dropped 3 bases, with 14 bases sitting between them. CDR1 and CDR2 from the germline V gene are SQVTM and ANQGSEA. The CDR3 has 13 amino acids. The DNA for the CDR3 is TGCAGCGTTAGGACAGCTTCGAACTACGAGCAGTACTTC. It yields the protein CSVRTASNYEQYF.

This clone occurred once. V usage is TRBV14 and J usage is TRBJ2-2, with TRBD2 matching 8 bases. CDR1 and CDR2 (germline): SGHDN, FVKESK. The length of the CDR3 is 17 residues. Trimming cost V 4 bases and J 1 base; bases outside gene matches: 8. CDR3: CASSPWRSGGNTGELFF. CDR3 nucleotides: TGTGCCAGCAGCCCGTGGAGGAGCGGGGGGAACACCGGGGAGCTGTTTTTT.

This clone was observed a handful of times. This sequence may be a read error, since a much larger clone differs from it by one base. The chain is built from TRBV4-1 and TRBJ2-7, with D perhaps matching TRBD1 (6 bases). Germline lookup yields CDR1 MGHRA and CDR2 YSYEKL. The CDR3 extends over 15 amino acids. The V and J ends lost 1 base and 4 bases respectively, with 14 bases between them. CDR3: CASSQGQPGEYEQYF. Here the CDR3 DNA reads TGCGCCAGCAGCCAAGGTCAGCCAGGGGAGTACGAGCAGTACTTC.

CDR3 region: CASSHLAGKGDEQFF. The DNA for the CDR3 is TGCGCCAGCAGCCACCTAGCGGGAAAAGGGGATGAGCAGTTCTTC. The gene calls are TRBV4-1 and TRBJ2-1; 9 bases are a match to TRBD2. Germline trimming cut 3 bases from V and 8 bases from J; bases unmatched to any gene: 8. Germline loops: CDR1 MGHRA, CDR2 YSYEKL. The CDR3 runs 15 residues.

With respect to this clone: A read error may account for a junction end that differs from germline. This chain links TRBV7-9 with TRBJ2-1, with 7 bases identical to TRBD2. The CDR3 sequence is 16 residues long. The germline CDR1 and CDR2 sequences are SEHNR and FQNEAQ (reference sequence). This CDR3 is CASSTPSGGSYHEQFF. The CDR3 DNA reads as TGTGCCAGCAGCACCCCCTCGGGCGGGAGCTACCATGAGCAGTTCTTC.

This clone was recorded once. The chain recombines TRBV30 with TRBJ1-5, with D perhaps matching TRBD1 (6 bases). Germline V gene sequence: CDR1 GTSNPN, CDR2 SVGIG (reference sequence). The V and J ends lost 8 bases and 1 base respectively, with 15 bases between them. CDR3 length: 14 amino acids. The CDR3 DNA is TGTGCCGGGGACAACGGACGGAGCAATCAGCCCCAGCATTTT. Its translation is CAGDNGRSNQPQHF.

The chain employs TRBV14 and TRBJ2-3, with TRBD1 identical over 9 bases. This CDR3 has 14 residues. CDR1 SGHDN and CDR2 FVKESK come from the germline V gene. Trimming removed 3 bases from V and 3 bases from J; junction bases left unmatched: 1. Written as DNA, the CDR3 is TGTGCCAGCAGCCAGACAGGGGGGACAGATACGCAGTATTTT. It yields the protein CASSQTGGTDTQYF.

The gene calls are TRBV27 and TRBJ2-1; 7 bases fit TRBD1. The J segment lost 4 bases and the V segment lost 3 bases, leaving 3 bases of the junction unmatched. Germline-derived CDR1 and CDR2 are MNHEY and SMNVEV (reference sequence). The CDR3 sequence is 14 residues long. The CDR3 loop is CASSLGTAYNEQFF. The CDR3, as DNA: TGTGCCAGCAGTTTGGGGACAGCGTACAATGAGCAGTTCTTC.